Listed below are T cell receptor beta chains from one sample, sequenced in a study of shared clonotypes between healthy human individuals. The protocol was immunoSEQ multiplex PCR, while the TCRdb copy is restricted to in-frame clones and leaves out a portion. The repertoire holds under 2,500,000 clones, with roughly 95% as singletons. The source material was naive CD4+ T cells sorted from blood. These receptors came from a man between 18 and 35 years old in good health. Each CDR3 is given with its conserved first and last residue. D genes are given only for firm matches. Clone size is stated in some rows and not others, as once, few, many or a class when expanded.

V	size	J	D	DNA	CDR3
TRBV2	.	TRBJ2-5	.	TGTGCCAGCAGTGAAACGTCACTACCCCAAGAGACCCAGTACTTC	CASSETSLPQETQYF
TRBV18	.	TRBJ2-5	.	TGTGCCAGCTCACTGGGGGCGACAGAGACCCAGTACTTC	CASSLGATETQYF
TRBV5-6	.	TRBJ2-5	TRBD2	TGTGCCAGCAGCGGGGACGCGGGGGGGCGGACCCAGTACTTC	CASSGDAGGRTQYF
TRBV28	.	TRBJ2-7	.	TGTGCCAGCAAGACCCGGGACACTTACTCCTACGAGCAGTACTTC	CASKTRDTYSYEQYF
TRBV28	.	TRBJ1-5	.	TGTGCCAGTCAATTCGAACCGGGAGGCAATCAGCCCCAGCATTTT	CASQFEPGGNQPQHF
TRBV15	.	TRBJ2-7	.	TGTGCCACCAGCAGAGATCCCCCGGAAGGACCCGAGCAGTACTTC	CATSRDPPEGPEQYF
TRBV7-9	.	TRBJ2-1	.	TGTGCCAGCAGCTTAGACAGGGCCAAGGATGAGCAGTTCTTC	CASSLDRAKDEQFF
TRBV30	.	TRBJ2-3	TRBD2	TGTGCCTGGAGTGGGGGACTAGCGGGCACAGATACGCAGTATTTT	CAWSGGLAGTDTQYF
TRBV11-2	once	TRBJ2-2	TRBD2	TGTGCCAGCAGCCTAGCGGGGGGCTCGATTACCGGGGAGCTGTTTTTT	CASSLAGGSITGELFF
TRBV7-8	.	TRBJ2-1	.	TGTGCCAGCAGCCCCGAGGGGCGCCGCCCGTCCTACAATGAGCAGTTCTTC	CASSPEGRRPSYNEQFF
TRBV28	.	TRBJ1-1	.	TGTGCCAGCAGTTTAGGGACATGGACTGAAGCTTTCTTT	CASSLGTWTEAFF
TRBV7-9	.	TRBJ1-2	.	TGTGCCAGCAGCCAGGGAGGGAACGGCTACACCTTC	CASSQGGNGYTF
TRBV7-6	.	TRBJ2-1	TRBD2	TGTGCCAGCAGCCCACCGGGACTAGCGGGAACAAATGAGCAGTTCTTC	CASSPPGLAGTNEQFF
TRBV6-6	.	TRBJ1-6	.	TGTGCCAGCAGGCCCCCTGGGCCCAATTCACCCCTCCACTTT	CASRPPGPNSPLHF
TRBV10-3	.	TRBJ2-3	.	TGTGCCATCACCCACCCTTCCTTCAGGGTAGATTATAGCCTGCGCACAGATACGCAGTATTTT	CAITHPSFRVDYSLRTDTQYF
TRBV6-5	.	TRBJ2-1	.	TGTGCCAGCAGTTACTCTGGCGCGGGTGAGCAGTTCTTC	CASSYSGAGEQFF
TRBV5-1	.	TRBJ2-5	TRBD2	TGCGCCAGCAGCTTGGCCACAGCGGGGGAGACCCAGTACTTC	CASSLATAGETQYF
TRBV6-5	.	TRBJ1-2	TRBD1	TGTGCCAGCAGTTACGGACAGGCGAACTATGGCTACACCTTC	CASSYGQANYGYTF
TRBV18	.	TRBJ1-3	.	TGTGCCAGCTCACCGAGGGTACACTCTGGAAACACCATATATTTT	CASSPRVHSGNTIYF
TRBV7-2	.	TRBJ1-3	.	TGTGCCAGCAGCTTTAGGGATGGAAACACCATATATTTT	CASSFRDGNTIYF
TRBV15	once	TRBJ2-4	.	TGTGCCACCAGCAGAGATTGGGGTATAGCCAAAAACATTCAGTACTTC	CATSRDWGIAKNIQYF
TRBV9	.	TRBJ1-5	.	TGTGCCAGCACCCCTGGGGACGGGAATTATCAGCCCCAGCATTTT	CASTPGDGNYQPQHF
TRBV5-1	.	TRBJ1-4	TRBD1	TGCGCCAGCAGCCCGACAGGGGAAAGAAGTGAAAAACTGTTTTTT	CASSPTGERSEKLFF
TRBV9	.	TRBJ1-3	.	TGTGCCAGCAGCGTAGAGAGCGAAACTGGAAACACCATATATTTT	CASSVESETGNTIYF
TRBV4-1	.	TRBJ1-2	.	TGCGCCAGCAGCCAAGATATGACAGTCTATGGCTACACCTTC	CASSQDMTVYGYTF
TRBV5-1	.	TRBJ2-7	.	TGCGCCAGCAGCTTGAGGAAGGGCTTAGACGAGCAGTACTTC	CASSLRKGLDEQYF
TRBV5-1	.	TRBJ2-1	TRBD1	TGCGCCAGCAGCCAAACAGGGGGCTTGACCTACAATGAGCAGTTCTTC	CASSQTGGLTYNEQFF
TRBV12-5	.	TRBJ1-5	.	TGTGCTAGTGGTTCCTCAGGGACTCAGCCCCAGCATTTT	CASGSSGTQPQHF
TRBV6-5	.	TRBJ2-5	.	TGTGCCAGCAGTTATTTGCGGGACAGACGCCCAGAGACCCAGTACTTC	CASSYLRDRRPETQYF
TRBV7-8	once	TRBJ2-5	.	TGTGCCAGCAGTTCCCCCGGGACACTAGGAGAGACCCAGTACTTC	CASSSPGTLGETQYF
TRBV7-2	.	TRBJ2-1	TRBD2	TGTGCCAGCAGCCCGCCTAAACTAGCGGGAGGCAATGAGCAGTTCTTC	CASSPPKLAGGNEQFF
TRBV11-2	.	TRBJ1-1	TRBD1	TGTGCCAGCAGCCATCAGGGGGCAGTTGAAGCTTTCTTT	CASSHQGAVEAFF
TRBV29-1	.	TRBJ2-1	.	TGCAGCGTTGAACGTGAGCAGTTCTTC	CSVEREQFF
TRBV6-6	.	TRBJ2-5	.	TGTGCCAGCATCGGGACCCGCCAAGAGACCCAGTACTTC	CASIGTRQETQYF
TRBV21-1	.	TRBJ2-5	.	TGTGCCAGCAGCAAAGAGAAGGGGCCCCCAAGAGAGACCCAGTACTTC	CASSKEKGPPRETQYF
TRBV9	.	TRBJ2-6	.	TGTGCCAGCAGCGTAGGGGTGAGTTCCCCATCTGGGGCCAACGTCCTGACTTTC	CASSVGVSSPSGANVLTF